One and the same sample provided the 11 T cell receptor beta chains below, sequenced in a study of shared clonotypes between healthy human individuals. Assay used: immunoSEQ multiplex PCR; TCRdb lists only in-frame clones, some missing. The sample lists fewer than 1.4 million clones, roughly 74% occurring once. The sample consisted of memory CD4+ T cells from PBMCs. Subset of the sample: CD45RA-negative fraction. The receptors stem from a man between 18 and 35 years old in good health. Some clones in this sample may be carry-over from other donors' samples.

The rearrangement uses TRBV15 and TRBJ2-7; maybe TRBD1 (6 bases). CDR3 length: 13 amino acids. The V gene lost 0 bases and the J gene lost 6 bases, with 9 bases spanning the gap. Germline assignment: CDR1 LNHNV and CDR2 YYDKDF (reference sequence). CDR3 nucleotide sequence: TGTGCCACCAGCAGAGATACAGGGCGCGAGCAGTACTTC. Translating gives CATSRDTGREQYF.

To note about this clone: Distinct nucleotide sequences in the sample also encode this CDR3. This chain connects TRBV18 to TRBJ2-1; TRBD2 matches 8 bases. Germline-derived CDR1 and CDR2 are KGHSH and LQKENI. The CDR3 has 15 amino acids. Trimming at V came to 3 bases and at J to 0 bases, leaving 1 base not matched to a gene. In DNA, the CDR3 is TGTGCCAGCTCACCGGCGGGAGGCTCCTACAATGAGCAGTTCTTC. It codes for CASSPAGGSYNEQFF. Complete variable domain (other parts from reference TRBV18 and TRBJ2-1): NAGVMQNPRHLVRRRGQEARLRCSPMKGHSHVYWYRQLPEEGLKFMVYLQKENIIDESGMPKERFSAEFPKEGPSILRIQQVVRGDSAAYFCASSPAGGSYNEQFFGPGTRLTVL.

A single count supports this clone. The chain couples TRBV5-4 to TRBJ2-3; perhaps TRBD1 as D (5 bases). Looked up from germline, CDR1 is SGHNT and CDR2 is YYREEE (reference sequence). The V and J ends lost 3 bases and 4 bases respectively, with 9 bases between them. This CDR3 region has 13 residues. The CDR3 DNA follows: TGTGCCAGCAGCTGGACAATGGCAGATACGCAGTATTTT. Amino acids: CASSWTMADTQYF.

The chain carries TRBV7-2 and TRBJ2-7; 8 nucleotides line up with TRBD1. In germline, CDR1 is SGHTA, CDR2 FQGNSA. J lost 4 bases, V lost 5 bases, and 7 bases had no gene match. The CDR3 runs 14 residues. The CDR3 here is CASSQGAEWYEQYF. The CDR3 DNA reads as TGTGCCAGCAGCCAGGGGGCCGAGTGGTACGAGCAGTACTTC.

This rearrangement joins TRBV18 to TRBJ2-6, with 10 bases identical to TRBD1. The ends lost 7 bases at V and 0 bases at J; junction bases unmatched: 6. The germline CDR1 and CDR2 sequences are KGHSH and LQKENI. The length of the CDR3 is 17 residues. The CDR3 DNA is TGTGCCAGCTTAGGGACAGGGGCCGCCTCTGGGGCCAACGTCCTGACTTTC. Its protein product is CASLGTGAASGANVLTF.

This clone was recorded once. The V gene is TRBV5-1, the J gene TRBJ2-7; tentatively, D is TRBD1 (6 bases). The germline CDR1 and CDR2 sequences are SGHRS and YFSETQ. Trimming stripped 4 bases from V and 4 bases from J, with 15 bases between. The CDR3 runs to 14 residues. CDR3 nucleotide sequence: TGCGCCAGCAGCCCGACAGGTCAGGGATACGAGCAGTACTTC. Amino acids: CASSPTGQGYEQYF.

V usage is TRBV6-5 and J usage is TRBJ2-1, with D tentatively TRBD1 (6 bases). This CDR3 has 16 residues. Trimming removed 0 bases from V and 0 bases from J, with 9 bases in between. The germline V gene encodes CDR1 MNHEY and CDR2 SVGAGI. The CDR3 spells CASSYSGRGSYNEQFF. DNA of the CDR3: TGTGCCAGCAGTTACTCCGGCAGGGGCTCCTACAATGAGCAGTTCTTC.

The J gene is TRBJ2-1, the V gene TRBV18; 7 bases agree with TRBD1. Germline trimming cut 6 bases from V and 4 bases from J; bases unmatched to any gene: 9. Germline CDR1 reads KGHSH; CDR2 reads LQKENI. The CDR3 extends over 15 amino acids. CDR3 in amino acids: CASSPTGVGYNEQFF. Written as DNA, the CDR3 is TGTGCCAGCTCTCCTACAGGGGTGGGATACAATGAGCAGTTCTTC. Looking up the rest from reference TRBV18 and TRBJ2-1 gives the full variable domain: NAGVMQNPRHLVRRRGQEARLRCSPMKGHSHVYWYRQLPEEGLKFMVYLQKENIIDESGMPKERFSAEFPKEGPSILRIQQVVRGDSAAYFCASSPTGVGYNEQFFGPGTRLTVL.

The chain combines TRBV7-3 with TRBJ2-7, with 7 bases lining up with TRBD2. This CDR3 is 16 amino acids long. J gave up 1 base and V 1 base, and 7 bases lay outside the gene matches. Per germline, CDR1 SGHTA and CDR2 FQGTGA. The DNA for the CDR3 is TGTGCCAGCAGCTTAATGGGCGGGAGTGCGTCCTACGAGCAGTACTTC. This translates into CASSLMGGSASYEQYF.

This clone was seen only once. The gene calls are TRBV7-2 and TRBJ2-3, with TRBD2 identical over 11 bases. The CDR3 sequence is 17 residues long. Looked up from germline, CDR1 is SGHTA and CDR2 is FQGNSA. Germline trimming cut 3 bases from V and 6 bases from J; bases unmatched to any gene: 11. The CDR3 coding sequence is TGTGCCAGCAGCTTCCGAGGTAGCGGGAGGGCGACGGATACGCAGTATTTT. This gives the protein CASSFRGSGRATDTQYF.

The chain is built from TRBV28 and TRBJ2-7, with 9 bases identical to TRBD1. This CDR3 has 14 amino acids. Germline CDR1 reads MDHEN; CDR2 reads SYDVKM. V lost 5 bases and J lost 3; bases outside the gene matches: 5. The CDR3 bases are TGTGCCAGCAGTACGACAGGGGGAAGCTACGAGCAGTACTTC. Protein product: CASSTTGGSYEQYF.